This TCR beta chain stems from a study of blood T cell repertoires in COVID-19. TCRdb keeps only in-frame clones here, not all; method: immunoSEQ multiplex PCR. The sample lists approximately 150,000 clones, about four fifths occurring once. The CDR3 is made up of 15 amino acids. Germline V CDR1 and CDR2: GTSNPN, SVGIG (reference sequence). Trimming took off 2 bases at V and 1 base at J, with 14 bases between the two ends. Material for sequencing was peripheral blood. This clonotype was obtained from a woman in her sixties or seventies with COVID-19, enrolled during active disease. This sequence joins TRBV30 and TRBJ1-2, with D hard to call. The CDR3 DNA is TGTGCCTGGAGTCTTCGGACTTCCTTTAACTATGGCTACACCTTC. This codes for CAWSLRTSFNYGYTF.